This T cell receptor (beta chain) was identified during a study of T cell responses to AZD1222 COVID-19 vaccine. Concerning this clone: The antigen is not known.

Study-level findings and limits: Sampling captured repertoires only after the peak T cell response. Baseline serostatus was positive in only a handful of AZD1222 recipients.

Using immunoSEQ multiplex PCR, the repertoire was profiled, and TCRdb retains in-frame clones only, with some absent. The sample holds roughly 120,000 clones, over 85% seen once. V was cut by 5 bases and J by 4 bases, with 12 bases left in between. The germline V gene has CDR1 SGHVS and CDR2 FQNEAQ. The CDR3 runs to 14 residues. This sequence was found in an adult who received the AZD1222 COVID-19 vaccine. The V and J genes are TRBV7-8 and TRBJ1-5; D remains ambiguous. Sample: peripheral blood, taken 28 days after the second AZD1222 dose. The CDR3 region is CASSNANLNQPQHF. In DNA, the CDR3 is TGTGCCAGCAGCAATGCGAACCTGAATCAGCCCCAGCATTTT.